The 8 T cell receptor beta chains given below trace back to one sample, sequenced in a study of T cell changes during pregnancy in multiple sclerosis. TCRdb's copy holds only in-frame clones and misses some; the assay was immunoSEQ multiplex PCR. The data contain tens of thousands of clones, 75% to 95% of them singletons. The specimen was CD4+ T cells from peripheral blood mononuclear cells, collected before pregnancy. Receptors originate from a female donor with multiple sclerosis, enrolled in a pregnancy study.

The CDR3 spells CASKPRYSSTDTQYF. As DNA, the CDR3 is TGTGCCAGCAAACCCAGATATTCTAGCACAGATACGCAGTATTTT. The rearrangement uses TRBV7-8 and TRBJ2-3; D ambiguous. Per germline, CDR1 SGHVS and CDR2 FQNEAQ. V was clipped by 7 bases and J by 0 bases, with 14 bases between them. The CDR3 consists of 15 residues.

This chain uses TRBV7-8 with TRBJ2-3; TRBD1 is a possible D gene (6 bases). Trimming pared 4 bases from V and 4 bases from J, leaving 15 bases between. This CDR3 comprises 15 residues. The germline CDR1 and CDR2 sequences are SGHVS and FQNEAQ. The CDR3 spells CASSSTWGRADTQYF. CDR3 DNA: TGTGCCAGCAGCTCTACGTGGGGGCGCGCAGATACGCAGTATTTT.

This chain uses TRBV5-4 with TRBJ2-7; TRBD2 is a possible D gene (5 bases). Trimming shortened V by 1 base and J by 6 bases, and 11 bases separated the two germline ends. The CDR3 is 13 amino acids. From germline, CDR1 is SGHNT and CDR2 YYREEE (reference sequence). The chain's CDR3 is CASSLKKGSEQYF. CDR3 DNA sequence: TGTGCCAGCAGCTTGAAGAAAGGGAGCGAGCAGTACTTC.

V is TRBV6-1 and J is TRBJ2-3, with TRBD2 matching over 13 bases. The germline gives CDR1 MNHNS, CDR2 SASEGT. V lost 6 bases, J lost 1 base, and 1 base stayed unmatched. The CDR3 has 15 residues. CDR3 protein: CASRGTSGGTDTQYF. CDR3 nucleotides: TGTGCCAGCAGAGGGACTAGCGGGGGCACAGATACGCAGTATTTT.

This chain joins TRBV7-2 and TRBJ1-1; 8 bases line up with TRBD1. There are 14 residues in the CDR3. V trimming: 5 bases; J trimming: 4 bases; junction bases outside the gene matches: 6. CDR1 and CDR2 (germline): SGHTA, FQGNSA. CDR3 protein: CASSEDRAGTEAFF. In DNA, the CDR3 is TGTGCCAGCAGCGAGGACAGGGCGGGCACTGAAGCTTTCTTT.

The rearrangement links TRBV2 to TRBJ2-2; 7 bases are shared with TRBD2. This CDR3 region has 16 residues. The V gene end was trimmed by 4 bases and the J gene end by 4 bases; junction bases not matched to a gene: 9. Per germline, CDR1 SNHLY and CDR2 FYNNEI. The CDR3 loop is CASSASSGRGTGELFF. CDR3 in DNA: TGTGCCAGCAGTGCCTCTAGCGGACGTGGCACCGGGGAGCTGTTTTTT. Full variable domain (outside the CDR3, taken from reference TRBV2 and TRBJ2-2): EPEVTQTPSHQVTQMGQEVILRCVPISNHLYFYWYRQILGQKVEFLVSFYNNEISEKSEIFDDQFSVERPDGSNFTLKIRSTKLEDSAMYFCASSASSGRGTGELFFGEGSRLTVL.

The rearrangement links TRBV19 to TRBJ1-2; 8 positions agree with TRBD1. The V segment lost 7 bases and the J segment 6 bases; nucleotides outside the gene matches: 13. Germline lookup yields CDR1 LNHDA and CDR2 SQIVND (reference sequence). The CDR3 extends over 15 amino acids. CDR3 sequence reads: CASTSPVDRADGYTF. The CDR3 nucleotides read TGTGCCAGTACCTCTCCCGTGGACAGGGCTGATGGCTACACCTTC. Variable domain in full (rest from reference TRBV19 and TRBJ1-2): DGGITQSPKYLFRKEGQNVTLSCEQNLNHDAMYWYRQDPGQGLRLIYYSQIVNDFQKGDIAEGYSVSREKKESFPLTVTSAQKNPTAFYLCASTSPVDRADGYTFGSGTRLTVV.

In this sample, this clone turned up once. The rearrangement links TRBV28 to TRBJ1-5; no firm D call. Per germline, CDR1 MDHEN and CDR2 SYDVKM. The V gene lost 2 bases and the J gene lost 6 bases, with 5 bases spanning the gap. CDR3 length: 12 amino acids. The chain's CDR3 is CASSLIGQPQHF. The CDR3 nucleotides read TGTGCCAGCAGTTTAATCGGTCAGCCCCAGCATTTT.